These 22 T cell receptor beta chains were all obtained from the same sample, sequenced in a study of T cell changes during pregnancy in multiple sclerosis (dated by TCRdb to between 2017 and 2020). The method behind the library was the immunoSEQ multiplex PCR assay. This is the immuneACCESS table as TCRdb keeps it, with only in-frame sequences that have V and J called. A part of the clones is gone; compared with another copy, unresolved V genes explain less than half, and the rest is unexplained. This sample comprises about 130,000 clones, roughly 97% of them detected only once. Of the sample, 0.44% falls within the top ten clones. Sample: peripheral blood, taken after pregnancy. Receptors originate from a female donor with multiple sclerosis, enrolled in a pregnancy study.

V gene TRBV2 combines with J gene TRBJ1-1; TRBD1 might be the D (5 bases). Per germline, CDR1 SNHLY and CDR2 FYNNEI. The V end was cut by 5 bases, the J end by 3 bases, with 16 bases between. This CDR3 region has 15 residues. The CDR3, as DNA: TGTGCCAGCAGTCTGGCAGGGCCCAGAGACACTGAAGCTTTCTTT. This gives the protein CASSLAGPRDTEAFF.

The rearrangement joins TRBV19 to TRBJ2-7, with a possible D match to TRBD1 (5 bases). The V end was cut by 6 bases, the J end by 0 bases, with 6 bases between. Germline V gene data show CDR1 as LNHDA and CDR2 as SQIVND (reference sequence). The CDR3 covers 12 residues. The CDR3 DNA follows: TGTGCCAGTAGAGGGGACTCCTACGAGCAGTACTTC. Its protein is CASRGDSYEQYF.

This clone was recorded once. This chain uses TRBV7-8 with TRBJ1-1, with D tentatively TRBD1 (5 bases). The CDR3 consists of 14 residues. The V gene lost 1 base and the J gene lost 5 bases, with 11 bases spanning the gap. The germline V gene has CDR1 SGHVS and CDR2 FQNEAQ. The CDR3 protein is CASSLGAGWTEAFF. The CDR3 nucleotides read TGTGCCAGCAGCTTAGGGGCAGGGTGGACTGAAGCTTTCTTT.

The V and J genes are TRBV27 and TRBJ1-1; no reliable D call. V lost 0 bases and J 6 bases, leaving 11 bases between the germline ends. Germline lookup yields CDR1 MNHEY and CDR2 SMNVEV (reference sequence). The CDR3 spans 14 residues. In nucleotides, the CDR3 is TGTGCCAGCAGTTTATCGGTGAGGGTGCCTGAAGCTTTCTTT. This codes for CASSLSVRVPEAFF.

CDR3 loop: CASSVRQGNTGELFF. The CDR3, as DNA: TGTGCCAGCAGTGTTCGACAGGGGAACACCGGGGAGCTGTTTTTT. The V gene is TRBV6-1, the J gene TRBJ2-2, with 7 bases aligning to TRBD1. This CDR3 is built from 15 residues. The V gene end was trimmed by 4 bases and the J gene end by 1 base; junction bases not matched to a gene: 3. Germline assignment: CDR1 MNHNS and CDR2 SASEGT.

The chain uses TRBV18 and TRBJ2-2; 7 nucleotides align to TRBD2. J gave up 0 bases and V 7 bases, and 8 bases lay outside the gene matches. The CDR3 totals 16 residues. Germline CDR1 and CDR2: KGHSH and LQKENI. The CDR3 bases are TGTGCCAGCTTCCAATTGGGAGGGTCGAACACCGGGGAGCTGTTTTTT. This translates into CASFQLGGSNTGELFF.

This clone was seen a single time. The chain couples TRBV4-1 to TRBJ2-1; 8 bases are shared with TRBD2. This CDR3 spans 15 amino acids. In germline, CDR1 is MGHRA, CDR2 YSYEKL. The J segment lost 4 bases and the V segment lost 1 base, leaving 3 bases of the junction unmatched. CDR3 in DNA: TGCGCCAGCAGCCAAGGTCTAGCGGGTTACAATGAGCAGTTCTTC. Translating gives CASSQGLAGYNEQFF.

The rearrangement uses TRBV28 and TRBJ2-7; a possible D gene is TRBD1 (5 bases). In germline, CDR1 is MDHEN, CDR2 SYDVKM. Trimming pared 4 bases from V and 3 bases from J, leaving 19 bases between. This CDR3 is 16 amino acids long. For the CDR3, the DNA is TGTGCCAGCAGTTACCCAGGGCAAGACGCGAGCTACGAGCAGTACTTC. Translation: CASSYPGQDASYEQYF. Filled out from reference TRBV28 and TRBJ2-7, the complete variable domain reads DVKVTQSSRYLVKRTGEKVFLECVQDMDHENMFWYRQDPGLGLRLIYFSYDVKMKEKGDIPEGYSVSREKKERFSLILESASTNQTSMYLCASSYPGQDASYEQYFGPGTRLTVT.

V and J are TRBV7-8 and TRBJ2-3; 7 bases fit TRBD1. After removal of 2 bases from V and 3 bases from J, the junction contained 5 bases not matched to a gene. This CDR3 spans 15 amino acids. The germline gives CDR1 SGHVS, CDR2 FQNEAQ. The CDR3 protein is CASSLSGGRTDTQYF. The CDR3 DNA reads as TGTGCCAGCAGCTTATCAGGGGGTCGGACAGATACGCAGTATTTT.

The chain links TRBV7-8 to TRBJ2-7, with D tentatively TRBD2 (5 bases). V lost 3 bases and J 1 base, leaving 16 bases between the germline ends. This CDR3 is built from 16 residues. From germline, CDR1 is SGHVS and CDR2 FQNEAQ. CDR3 amino acids: CASSFEGTRPSYEQYF. The CDR3, as DNA: TGTGCCAGCAGCTTCGAGGGCACTCGTCCTTCCTACGAGCAGTACTTC.

The rearrangement links TRBV6-5 to TRBJ1-2, with 7 positions matching TRBD1. This CDR3 has 11 amino acids. J was trimmed by 7 bases and V by 8 bases; bases with no gene match: 4. CDR1 MNHEY and CDR2 SVGAGI come from the germline V gene. CDR3 DNA sequence: TGTGCCAGCCAGGACAGGCTTGGCTACACCTTC. Its translation is CASQDRLGYTF.

J is TRBJ2-3 and V is TRBV19, with a possible D match to TRBD2 (6 bases). The ends were cut back, 11 bases at V and 5 bases at J, with 8 bases in the middle. From germline, CDR1 is LNHDA and CDR2 SQIVND (reference sequence). The CDR3 covers 10 residues. CDR3 nucleotide sequence: TGTGCCGTGCGGGGAGATACGCAGTATTTT. Its translation: CAVRGDTQYF.

The V gene is TRBV4-1, the J gene TRBJ1-2, with TRBD1 as a possible D gene (5 bases). CDR1 and CDR2 (germline): MGHRA, YSYEKL. Between the trimmed V and J ends, which lost 4 bases and 5 bases, there was a span of 20 bases. This CDR3 contains 16 residues. In nucleotides, the CDR3 is TGCGCCAGCAGCCCCTTGGGACTCCAAACGAGGTATGGCTACACCTTC. The encoded protein is CASSPLGLQTRYGYTF.

The chain joins TRBV19 to TRBJ2-7; TRBD2 agrees at 7 bases. Germline assignment: CDR1 LNHDA and CDR2 SQIVND (reference sequence). J lost 3 bases, V lost 2 bases, and 1 base had no gene match. The CDR3 runs 13 residues. The DNA for the CDR3 is TGTGCCAGTAGTATACTAGCGGACTACGAGCAGTACTTC. Its protein is CASSILADYEQYF.

The chain employs TRBV27 and TRBJ2-2, with D perhaps TRBD2 (5 bases). The germline V gene encodes CDR1 MNHEY and CDR2 SMNVEV (reference sequence). V was trimmed by 4 bases and J by 5 bases, leaving 11 bases between them. The CDR3 consists of 14 residues. The CDR3 DNA sequence: TGTGCCAGCAGTTCCGGGGTATCGACCGGGGAGCTGTTTTTT. It specifies CASSSGVSTGELFF.

The chain combines TRBV5-4 with TRBJ2-3; perhaps TRBD2 as D (6 bases). Germline-derived CDR1 and CDR2 are SGHNT and YYREEE (reference sequence). V was trimmed by 0 bases and J by 1 base, leaving 6 bases between them. CDR3 length: 14 residues. CDR3: CASSLGGGTDTQYF. The DNA of the CDR3 is TGTGCCAGCAGCTTGGGCGGGGGCACAGATACGCAGTATTTT.

The rearrangement links TRBV6-5 to TRBJ2-7; 10 bases map to TRBD2. The junction had 3 bases not matched to a gene; V was cut back by 6 bases and J by 1 base. Looked up from germline, CDR1 is MNHEY and CDR2 is SVGAGI. The CDR3 length is 14 residues. The CDR3 loop is CASRLSGRSYEQYF. The CDR3 DNA follows: TGTGCCAGCAGACTTAGCGGGAGGTCCTACGAGCAGTACTTC.

This clone came up once. The V and J genes are TRBV27 and TRBJ2-7; 10 nucleotides line up with TRBD2. Germline assignment: CDR1 MNHEY and CDR2 SMNVEV (reference sequence). The CDR3 totals 14 residues. Losses at the gene ends were 2 bases for V and 4 bases for J; bases not matched to a gene: 2. The CDR3 DNA follows: TGTGCCAGCAGTTTAAGGACTAGCGGATACGAGCAGTACTTC. Residues: CASSLRTSGYEQYF.

This sequence joins TRBV7-8 and TRBJ2-7; 9 bases line up with TRBD2. The V and J ends lost 5 bases and 3 bases, in that order; junction bases with no gene match: 8. Germline V gives CDR1 SGHVS, CDR2 FQNEAQ. This CDR3 has 15 amino acids. For the CDR3, the DNA is TGTGCCAGCAGCCGCGGACTAGCGACCTTCTACGAGCAGTACTTC. It yields the protein CASSRGLATFYEQYF.

The chain employs TRBV6-5 and TRBJ2-5; the D is unclear. There are 12 residues in the CDR3. The V gene lost 6 bases and the J gene lost 4 bases, with 9 bases spanning the gap. The germline CDR1 and CDR2 sequences are MNHEY and SVGAGI. The DNA of the CDR3 is TGTGCCAGCAGCTTTTCCCTAGAGACCCAGTACTTC. Translation: CASSFSLETQYF.

This chain connects TRBV6-6 to TRBJ2-1; 15 nucleotides match TRBD2. Trimming took 4 bases from V and 10 from J; bases not matched to a gene: 5. The CDR3 consists of 15 residues. Germline V gene data show CDR1 as MNHNY and CDR2 as SVGAGI (reference sequence). CDR3 bases: TGTGCCAGCAGTTCCCCGGGACTAGCGGGAGGCGAGCAGTTCTTC. The encoded protein is CASSSPGLAGGEQFF.

The rearrangement links TRBV4-3 to TRBJ2-7, with TRBD2 as a possible D gene (6 bases). Trimming took 2 bases from V and 7 from J, leaving 21 bases between them. The germline gives CDR1 LGHNA, CDR2 YSLEER. The CDR3 runs 16 residues. The CDR3 nucleotides read TGCGCCAGCAGCCAACTCACCTCGGGAGCAGGCGGGGAGCAGTACTTC. It translates to CASSQLTSGAGGEQYF.